This T cell receptor (beta chain) was observed in a study of CD8+CD57+ T cells in acquired aplastic anemia. Study-level findings and limits: The number of CD8+ CDR3 sequences shared by patients and controls was about 27.

TCR beta VDJ and CDR3 profiles were obtained from a genomic DNA template. TCRdb re-derived calls from the reads in MiXCR, one entry per CDR3 protein. Altogether around 120,000 distinct CDR3 sequences are present, about 40% being singletons, with the ten largest covering about 2.4%. CDR1 is SNHLY, CDR2 FYNNEI, per germline. V lost 8 bases, J lost 4 bases, and 9 bases lay in between. CDR3 length: 11 amino acids. CD8+CD57+ cell expansion, shown by flow cytometry, had occurred in the patients selected for sequencing. This clonotype has a handful of counts. The antigen remains unidentified. What was sequenced was sorted CD4+, CD8+, or CD8+CD57+ T cells (not recorded which) from PBMCs. This receptor was identified in a human donor with aplastic anemia. This chain joins TRBV2 and TRBJ2-7; no clear D. The CDR3 region has the DNA TGTGCCAGCCTAGGAAGTTACGAGCAGTACTTC. As protein: CASLGSYEQYF.